Listed here are 17 T cell receptor beta chains from one sample, sequenced in a study of OX40 agonist ivuxolimab in advanced cancers. Clones were sequenced by immunoSEQ multiplex PCR, and TCRdb holds only the in-frame ones, with some missing. The sample lists more than 70,000 clones; around 91% were seen once. This sample comprised CD4+ or CD8+ T cells sorted from blood, obtained in a trial of the OX40 agonist ivuxolimab. All receptors come from an adult with an advanced solid tumor such as melanoma, head and neck, liver or kidney cancer.

The chain carries TRBV19 and TRBJ1-4; D remains ambiguous. Trimming stripped 4 bases from V and 0 bases from J, with 12 bases between. Germline CDR1 LNHDA, CDR2 SQIVND (reference sequence). The CDR3 extends over 16 amino acids. The CDR3 DNA follows: TGTGCCAGTAGTACCCGCCCCAAGTCAACTAATGAAAAACTGTTTTTT. Protein product: CASSTRPKSTNEKLFF.

The rearrangement uses TRBV18 and TRBJ2-3, with 7 bases aligning to TRBD1. Germline CDR1 and CDR2: KGHSH and LQKENI. This CDR3 comprises 16 residues. Trimming took 2 bases from V and 2 from J; bases not matched to a gene: 7. The CDR3: CASSPRAGGPTDTQYF. CDR3 DNA sequence: TGTGCCAGCTCACCAAGGGCAGGGGGACCCACAGATACGCAGTATTTT.

This chain uses TRBV7-8 with TRBJ2-1; D is unresolved. The germline V gene has CDR1 SGHVS and CDR2 FQNEAQ. V lost 4 bases to trimming and J lost 6 bases, with 19 bases between them. The CDR3 has 16 residues. The CDR3 loop is CASSSARLPAPNEQFF. The DNA of the CDR3 is TGTGCCAGCAGCTCGGCTAGACTCCCAGCCCCCAATGAGCAGTTCTTC.

The CDR3 nucleotides read TGTGCCAGTGGACAGGGGACTTTCACCGGGGAGCTGTTTTTT. Protein: CASGQGTFTGELFF. The V gene is TRBV5-5, the J gene TRBJ2-2; the match to TRBD1 covers 9 bases. V lost 8 bases, J lost 4 bases, and 6 bases stayed unmatched. The CDR3 has 14 amino acids. The germline V gene has CDR1 SGHKS and CDR2 YYEKEE (reference sequence).

This clone was seen once. The chain joins TRBV7-2 to TRBJ2-3, with TRBD2 matching 9 bases. CDR3 length equals 18 residues. Germline-derived CDR1 and CDR2 are SGHTA and FQGNSA. The ends lost 2 bases at V and 4 bases at J; junction bases unmatched: 13. The CDR3 DNA sequence: TGTGCCAGCAGCTTAAGGATGGGGCTAAGCGGGAGGTCAGATACGCAGTATTTT. Translated, it gives CASSLRMGLSGRSDTQYF.

The J gene is TRBJ2-3, the V gene TRBV19; D perhaps matches TRBD2 (7 bases). V lost 5 bases, J lost 5 bases, and 17 bases lay in between. CDR3 length equals 15 residues. Germline V gives CDR1 LNHDA, CDR2 SQIVND (reference sequence). CDR3 nucleotides: TGTGCCAGTAGTCTTCCGGGGGGCATCGGAGATACGCAGTATTTT. Translating gives CASSLPGGIGDTQYF.

A word on this clone: One end of the junction does not line up with germline, which may come from a read error. This rearrangement joins TRBV11-2 to TRBJ1-2; D unresolved. The germline V gene has CDR1 SGHAT and CDR2 FQNNGV. The CDR3 length is 14 residues. CDR3: CASSLDRGSYGYIF. For the CDR3, the DNA is TGTGCCAGCAGCTTAGATCGGGGTAGCTATGGCTACATCTTC. The full variable domain, in which reference TRBV11-2 and TRBJ1-2 provide the parts outside the CDR3, is EAGVAQSPRYKIIEKRQSVAFWCNPISGHATLYWYQQILGQGPKLLIQFQNNGVVDDSQLPKDRFSAERLKGVDSTLKIQPAKLEDSAVYLCASSLDRGSYGYIFGSGTRLTVV.

V is TRBV6-5 and J is TRBJ1-2; D unclear. Germline V gene data show CDR1 as MNHEY and CDR2 as SVGAGI. V lost 7 bases and J 0 bases, leaving 9 bases between the germline ends. The CDR3 has 13 residues. The CDR3 bases are TGTGCCAGCAAGAACCAAGCTAACTATGGCTACACCTTC. This sequence encodes CASKNQANYGYTF.

This chain joins TRBV27 and TRBJ2-5; 7 bases align to TRBD1. The ends lost 2 bases at V and 13 bases at J; junction bases unmatched: 10. The CDR3 spans 13 residues. Germline lookup yields CDR1 MNHEY and CDR2 SMNVEV (reference sequence). As DNA, the CDR3 is TGTGCCAGCAGTTTACGCTGGGACAGCGTTGGGTACTTC. Translating gives CASSLRWDSVGYF.

This chain connects TRBV19 to TRBJ2-2; D is uncertain. Germline V gives CDR1 LNHDA, CDR2 SQIVND (reference sequence). V was trimmed by 7 bases and J by 7 bases, leaving 16 bases between them. This CDR3 has 14 residues. CDR3 amino acids: CASIGTAPSGELFF. For the CDR3, the DNA is TGTGCCAGTATAGGTACAGCGCCGAGCGGGGAGCTGTTTTTT. Complete variable domain (other parts from reference TRBV19 and TRBJ2-2): DGGITQSPKYLFRKEGQNVTLSCEQNLNHDAMYWYRQDPGQGLRLIYYSQIVNDFQKGDIAEGYSVSREKKESFPLTVTSAQKNPTAFYLCASIGTAPSGELFFGEGSRLTVL.

The chain employs TRBV6-1 and TRBJ2-7; no firm D call. The CDR3 contains 16 residues. The V gene's germline CDR1 is MNHNS and CDR2 SASEGT. Trimming cost V 4 bases and J 6 bases, with 22 bases left between them. The CDR3 sequence: CASSGPRTLLRVEQYF. The CDR3 nucleotides are TGTGCCAGCAGTGGCCCTCGGACCCTCCTACGGGTCGAGCAGTACTTC.

The gene calls are TRBV7-9 and TRBJ1-1; tentatively, D is TRBD1 (6 bases). CDR1 and CDR2 from the germline V gene are SEHNR and FQNEAQ (reference sequence). V was cut by 6 bases and J by 3 bases, with 17 bases left in between. The CDR3 contains 15 residues. CDR3 DNA: TGTGCCAGCAGGCACAGGGCCTGGGGCGACACTGAAGCTTTCTTT. Protein: CASRHRAWGDTEAFF. Combining the CDR3 with reference TRBV7-9 and TRBJ1-1 gives the whole variable domain DTGVSQNPRHKITKRGQNVTFRCDPISEHNRLYWYRQTLGQGPEFLTYFQNEAQLEKSRLLSDRFSAERPKGSFSTLEIQRTEQGDSAMYLCASRHRAWGDTEAFFGQGTRLTVV.

This clone was found a few times. This chain uses TRBV21-1 with TRBJ1-2. TRBV21-1 is given as a pseudogene. The CDR3 consists of 10 residues. The CDR3 nucleotides are TGTGCCAGCCCCTGGTATGGCTACACCTTC. Protein sequence: CASPWYGYTF.

The chain joins TRBV6-6 to TRBJ2-5; D is uncertain. The CDR3 sequence is 13 residues long. Germline values: CDR1 MNHNY, CDR2 SVGAGI (reference sequence). V was trimmed by 1 base and J by 5 bases, leaving 8 bases between them. The CDR3 region has the DNA TGTGCCAGCAGTTACTTGGGGAAGGAGACCCAGTACTTC. Translated, it gives CASSYLGKETQYF.

In regard to this clone: Other DNA sequences in the same sample also yield this CDR3. This rearrangement joins TRBV7-2 to TRBJ2-5; D ambiguous. The CDR3 consists of 11 residues. The V gene lost 5 bases and the J gene lost 3 bases, with 4 bases spanning the gap. Germline CDR1 is SGHTA and CDR2 is FQGNSA. The CDR3 sequence is CASSPKETQYF. The CDR3 nucleotides are TGTGCCAGCAGCCCCAAAGAGACCCAGTACTTC.

This clone was seen once. J is TRBJ2-5 and V is TRBV19; TRBD2 is a possible D gene (6 bases). V was pared by 4 bases and J by 4 bases, with 13 bases between. This CDR3 has 14 amino acids. Germline V lookup: CDR1 LNHDA, CDR2 SQIVND (reference sequence). The CDR3 DNA is TGTGCCAGTAGTAAGGCGGGGAAAGCAGAGACCCAGTACTTC. As protein: CASSKAGKAETQYF. The full variable domain, in which reference TRBV19 and TRBJ2-5 provide the parts outside the CDR3, is DGGITQSPKYLFRKEGQNVTLSCEQNLNHDAMYWYRQDPGQGLRLIYYSQIVNDFQKGDIAEGYSVSREKKESFPLTVTSAQKNPTAFYLCASSKAGKAETQYFGPGTRLLVL.

The rearrangement links TRBV5-5 to TRBJ1-3, with D perhaps TRBD1 (5 bases). Trimming shortened V by 7 bases and J by 3 bases, and 20 bases separated the two germline ends. Germline CDR1 is SGHKS and CDR2 is YYEKEE (reference sequence). There are 16 residues in the CDR3. The CDR3 bases are TGTGCCAGCGAACCGAACTGGGGCATAAGTGGAAACACCATATATTTT. Translation: CASEPNWGISGNTIYF.